This entry concerns a single T cell receptor (beta chain). This sample was taken from a study of blood T cell repertoires in COVID-19. Here immunoSEQ multiplex PCR was the method, and the copy in TCRdb shows in-frame clones only, minus some. The sample lists fewer than 350,000 clones, roughly 86% seen once, with 2% to 2.5% in the top ten. V dropped 6 bases and J dropped 4 bases, with 11 bases sitting between them. Germline V gene lookup returns CDR1 SGHTA and CDR2 FQGNSA. The CDR3 is 13 amino acids. The specimen sequenced was peripheral blood. The receptor's source is a woman aged 25 to 39 who had recovered from COVID-19. The V gene is TRBV7-2, the J gene TRBJ2-3, with D hard to call. CDR3 sequence reads: CASSTNSADTQYF. Here the CDR3 DNA reads TGTGCCAGCAGTACCAACTCGGCAGATACGCAGTATTTT.